This T cell receptor beta chain was observed in a study of spatial heterogeneity in lung cancer. This clonotype was seen many times. TCRdb analysed the 5' RACE reads with MiXCR anew, one entry per CDR3 protein. Among about 12,000 distinct CDR3 sequences listed, approximately 6% were seen once. The CDR3 is made up of 14 amino acids. Germline V gene sequence: CDR1 MGHDK, CDR2 SYGVNS. V shed 6 bases and J 6 bases; nucleotides not matched to a gene: 10. Time point here: sample taken at primary tumor resection. Sequencing covered unsorted whole RNA taken from tumor, nontumor lung or frozen PBMC. The gene calls are TRBV25-1 and TRBJ2-7; 8 nucleotides agree with TRBD2. This clonotype was sampled from a male donor with early-stage non-small cell lung cancer. This material consisted of normal lung tissue next to the tumor, taken at surgery. For the CDR3, the DNA is TGTGCCAGCAGCCCTATTAGCGGGATTGGCGAGCAGTACTTC. It specifies CASSPISGIGEQYF.